This T cell receptor beta chain was sequenced during a study of T cell changes during pregnancy in multiple sclerosis. Per the germline V gene, CDR1 is PRHDT and CDR2 is FYEKMQ (reference sequence). The CDR3 has 14 amino acids. Unmatched junction bases numbered 10, after V lost 7 bases and J lost 5 bases. Here immunoSEQ multiplex PCR was the method, and the copy in TCRdb shows in-frame clones only, minus some. In the table there are some 70,000 clones, 90% of which are singletons. This sample comprised peripheral blood, obtained in the third trimester of pregnancy. This receptor was obtained from a female donor with multiple sclerosis, enrolled in a pregnancy study. J is TRBJ2-7 and V is TRBV13; TRBD2 matches 8 bases. CDR3 residues: CASKEAGLDNEQYF. The DNA for the CDR3 is TGTGCCAGCAAGGAGGCGGGACTAGACAACGAGCAGTACTTC.